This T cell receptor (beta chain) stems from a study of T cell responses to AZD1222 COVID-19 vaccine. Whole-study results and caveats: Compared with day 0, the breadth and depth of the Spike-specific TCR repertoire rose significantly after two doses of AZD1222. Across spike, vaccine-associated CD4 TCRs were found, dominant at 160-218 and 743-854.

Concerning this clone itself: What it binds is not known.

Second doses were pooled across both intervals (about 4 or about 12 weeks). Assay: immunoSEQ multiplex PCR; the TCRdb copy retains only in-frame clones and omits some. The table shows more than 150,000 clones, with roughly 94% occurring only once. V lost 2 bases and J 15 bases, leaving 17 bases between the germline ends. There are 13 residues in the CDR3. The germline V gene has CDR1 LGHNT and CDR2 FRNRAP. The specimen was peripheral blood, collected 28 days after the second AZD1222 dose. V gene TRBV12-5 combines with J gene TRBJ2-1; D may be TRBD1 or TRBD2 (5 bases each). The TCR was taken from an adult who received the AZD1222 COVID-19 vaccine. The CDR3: CASGLSGRGMTFF. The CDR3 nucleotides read TGTGCTAGTGGTTTGTCGGGGCGAGGGATGACGTTCTTC.